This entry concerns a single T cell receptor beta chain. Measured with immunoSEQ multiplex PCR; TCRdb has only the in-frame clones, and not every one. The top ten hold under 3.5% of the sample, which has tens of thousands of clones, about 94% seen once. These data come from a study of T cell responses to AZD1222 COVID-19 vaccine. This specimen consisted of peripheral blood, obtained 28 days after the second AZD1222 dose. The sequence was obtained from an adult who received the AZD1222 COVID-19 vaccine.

The CDR3 DNA sequence: TGTGCCAGCTCACCTAAGGACAGCAGCTCCTACAATGAGCAGTTCTTC. Translation: CASSPKDSSSYNEQFF. The V call is TRBV18, the J call TRBJ2-1, with TRBD1 as a possible D gene (6 bases). The V gene's germline CDR1 is KGHSH and CDR2 LQKENI. The CDR3 is 16 residues long. V was trimmed by 3 bases and J by 0 bases, leaving 12 bases between them.